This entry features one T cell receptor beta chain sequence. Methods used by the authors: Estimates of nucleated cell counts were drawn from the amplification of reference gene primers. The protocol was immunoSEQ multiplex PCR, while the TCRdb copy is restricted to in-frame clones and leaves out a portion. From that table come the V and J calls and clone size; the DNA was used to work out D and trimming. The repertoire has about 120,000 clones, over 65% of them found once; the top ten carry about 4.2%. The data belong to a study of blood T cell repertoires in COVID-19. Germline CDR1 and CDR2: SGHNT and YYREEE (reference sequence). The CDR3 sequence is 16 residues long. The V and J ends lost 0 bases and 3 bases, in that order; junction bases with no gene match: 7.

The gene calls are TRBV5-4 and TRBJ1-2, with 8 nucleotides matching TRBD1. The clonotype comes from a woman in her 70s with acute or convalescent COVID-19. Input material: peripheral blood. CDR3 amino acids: CASSLDGGRGHYGYTF. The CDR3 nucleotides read TGTGCCAGCAGCTTGGATGGTGGCAGGGGGCACTATGGCTACACCTTC.